The entry that follows covers one T cell receptor (beta chain) sequence. The antigen is not known. This entry comes from a study of CD8 T cells in Susac syndrome. Findings of the study overall: It was acknowledged by the study that relatively few individuals were included in its TCR sequencing and HLA analysis.

An amount of RNA that ranged from roughly 0.5 to 1 ug was reverse transcribed with random hexamers. Across 54 Vbeta and 13 Jbeta, immunoSEQ multiplex PCR amplified TCR beta CDR3. TCRdb redid the calling of the immunoSEQ multiplex PCR reads with MiXCR, one entry per CDR3 protein. The sample holds about 300,000 distinct CDR3 sequences, over 75% seen once. Sequencing of TCR beta covered CD8+ and CD4+ T cells obtained from blood. Negative isolation was applied to CD8+ and CD4+ T cells, and FACS enrichment was applied to TEMRA cells. Germline V gives CDR1 SNHLY, CDR2 FYNNEI. The V and J ends lost 2 bases and 0 bases, in that order; junction bases with no gene match: 1. The CDR3 has 16 residues.

The genes are TRBV2 and TRBJ1-5; 10 nucleotides align to TRBD1. The specimen sequenced was CD8+ T cells from PBMCs. This TCR was sampled from a human donor with multiple sclerosis. This CDR3 is CASSERTGGSNQPQHF. DNA of the CDR3: TGTGCCAGCAGTGAAAGGACAGGGGGTAGCAATCAGCCCCAGCATTTT.